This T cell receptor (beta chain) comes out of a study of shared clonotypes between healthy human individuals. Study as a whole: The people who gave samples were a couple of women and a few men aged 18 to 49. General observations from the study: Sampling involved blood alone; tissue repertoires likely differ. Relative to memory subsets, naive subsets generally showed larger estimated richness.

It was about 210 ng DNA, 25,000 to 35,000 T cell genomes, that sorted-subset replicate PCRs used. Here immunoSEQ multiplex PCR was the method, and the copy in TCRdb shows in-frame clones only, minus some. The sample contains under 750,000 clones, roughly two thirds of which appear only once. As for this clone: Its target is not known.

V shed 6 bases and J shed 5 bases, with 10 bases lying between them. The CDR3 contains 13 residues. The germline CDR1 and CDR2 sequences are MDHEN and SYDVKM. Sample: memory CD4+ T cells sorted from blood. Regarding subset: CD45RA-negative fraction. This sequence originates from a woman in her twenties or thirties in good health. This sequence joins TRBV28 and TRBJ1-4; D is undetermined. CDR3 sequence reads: CASRDSGNEKLFF. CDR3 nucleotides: TGTGCCAGCAGGGACTCGGGGAATGAAAAACTGTTTTTT.